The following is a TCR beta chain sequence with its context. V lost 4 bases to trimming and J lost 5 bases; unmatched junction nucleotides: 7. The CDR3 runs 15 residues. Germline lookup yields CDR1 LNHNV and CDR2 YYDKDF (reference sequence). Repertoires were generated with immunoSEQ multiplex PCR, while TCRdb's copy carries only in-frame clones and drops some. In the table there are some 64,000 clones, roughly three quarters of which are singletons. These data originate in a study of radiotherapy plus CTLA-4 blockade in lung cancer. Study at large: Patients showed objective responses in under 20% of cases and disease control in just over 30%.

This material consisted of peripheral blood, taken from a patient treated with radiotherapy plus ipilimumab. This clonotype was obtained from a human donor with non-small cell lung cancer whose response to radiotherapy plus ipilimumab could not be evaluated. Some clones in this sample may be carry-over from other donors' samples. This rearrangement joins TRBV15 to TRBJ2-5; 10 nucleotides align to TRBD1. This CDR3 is CATSTRTGGGETQYF. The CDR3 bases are TGTGCCACCAGCACCCGGACAGGGGGGGGTGAGACCCAGTACTTC.